This section outlines one TCR beta chain sequence together with its context. Its antigen is not identified. The sample belongs to a study of cytomegalovirus exposure and HLA in healthy donors. Study results and limitations: Highly shared sequence variants in one cluster were likely a sequencing artifact. The study recorded about 150 TCR beta chains that were cytomegalovirus-associated. Most CMV-associated TCR beta chains appeared HLA-restricted in a later analysis.

13 Jbeta primers and 60 Vbeta primers were used for the PCR. Using immunoSEQ multiplex PCR, the repertoire was profiled, and TCRdb retains in-frame clones only, with some absent. The table has about 130,000 clones, about 64% seen once. Sequenced material: PBMCs. This sequence originates from a middle-aged woman in good health and CMV-seronegative.

CDR3 region: CASRGQGRNSPLHF. DNA of the CDR3: TGTGCCAGCAGGGGACAGGGGCGCAATTCACCCCTCCACTTT. The chain is built from TRBV2 and TRBJ1-6, with TRBD1 identical over 10 bases. Trimming at V came to 6 bases and at J to 7 bases, leaving 3 bases not matched to a gene. Germline-derived CDR1 and CDR2 are SNHLY and FYNNEI. This CDR3 spans 14 amino acids.